The entry below gives a single T cell receptor beta chain sequence along with its context. A library of TCRbeta sequences, prepared with unique molecular identifiers, was generated. Each CDR3 protein gets one entry after TCRdb re-called the PCR reads with MiXCR. The sample gives 350,000 to 450,000 distinct CDR3 sequences, more than 10% of which show up once; about 4.5% is in the top ten. The data are from a study of T-cell reconstitution after alpha-beta-depleted transplantation in children. The CDR3 has 15 residues. Germline lookup yields CDR1 DFQATT and CDR2 SNEGSKA (reference sequence). V dropped 6 bases and J dropped 4 bases, with 19 bases sitting between them.

This specimen was PBMCs, taken from the stem cell graft. The TCR sequence derives from a human donor who donated a stem cell graft to a child with Fanconi anemia. The chain links TRBV20-1 to TRBJ2-1; D not resolved. The CDR3 protein is CSAEPSRALYNEQFF. CDR3 DNA: TGCAGTGCCGAGCCTTCTCGGGCCTTATACAATGAGCAGTTCTTC.